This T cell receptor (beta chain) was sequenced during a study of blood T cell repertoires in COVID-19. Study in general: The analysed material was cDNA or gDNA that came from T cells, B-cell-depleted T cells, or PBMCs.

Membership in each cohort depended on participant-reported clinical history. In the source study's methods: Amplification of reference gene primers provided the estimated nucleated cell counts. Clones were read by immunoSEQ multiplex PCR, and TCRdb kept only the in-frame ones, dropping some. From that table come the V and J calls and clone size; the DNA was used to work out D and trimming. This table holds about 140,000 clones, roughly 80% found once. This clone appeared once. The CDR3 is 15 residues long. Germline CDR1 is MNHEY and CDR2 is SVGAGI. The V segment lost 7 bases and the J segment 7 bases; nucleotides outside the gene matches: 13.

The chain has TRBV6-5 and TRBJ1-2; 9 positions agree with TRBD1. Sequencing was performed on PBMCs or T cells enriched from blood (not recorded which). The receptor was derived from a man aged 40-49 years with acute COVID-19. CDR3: CASTGQGGFFSGYTF. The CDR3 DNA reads TGTGCCAGCACGGGACAGGGAGGTTTTTTCTCTGGCTACACCTTC.